Listed below are T cell receptor beta chains from one sample, sequenced in a study of Ad26.COV2.S vaccination and SARS-CoV-2 variants. Here immunoSEQ multiplex PCR was the method, and the copy in TCRdb shows in-frame clones only, minus some. Of some 420,000 clones in the sample, around 89% were seen once. The sequenced sample was peripheral blood, obtained in a trial of Ad26.COV2.S vaccine versus placebo. The receptor set was obtained from a person between 18 and 59 years old who received the Ad26.COV2.S COVID-19 vaccine or a placebo. Each CDR3 is given with its conserved first and last residue. A D gene is named only where the DNA matches it firmly. Size is omitted from some rows. Given values are once, few, many or a class for expanded clones.

d_call,clone_size,v_call,j_call,cdr3_aa,cdr3_nt
NA,NA,TRBV29-1,TRBJ2-7,CSVVQGRHEQYF,TGCAGCGTTGTGCAGGGGAGGCACGAGCAGTACTTC
NA,once,TRBV19,TRBJ2-2,CASSRVGNTGELFF,TGTGCCAGTAGTAGGGTAGGGAACACCGGGGAGCTGTTTTTT
NA,NA,TRBV4-2,TRBJ1-5,CASSRRDTGNQPQHF,TGTGCCAGCAGCCGGCGGGATACAGGCAATCAGCCCCAGCATTTT
NA,few,TRBV19,TRBJ1-2,CASSDLGQSYGYTF,TGTGCCAGTAGTGACTTAGGACAGTCCTATGGCTACACCTTC
NA,NA,TRBV7-9,TRBJ2-5,CASSLLTELETQYF,TGTGCCAGCAGCTTATTGACCGAATTAGAGACCCAGTACTTC
TRBD1,NA,TRBV5-1,TRBJ1-1,CASSKTGGRITEAFF,TGCGCCAGCAGCAAAACAGGGGGTCGGATCACTGAAGCTTTCTTT
TRBD1,NA,TRBV7-2,TRBJ1-1,CASSPQTGLNTEAFF,TGTGCCAGCAGCCCCCAGACAGGGTTGAACACTGAAGCTTTCTTT
NA,NA,TRBV4-3,TRBJ1-2,CASSQDGRSNYGYTF,TGCGCCAGCAGCCAAGATGGTAGGTCCAACTATGGCTACACCTTC
NA,NA,TRBV5-1,TRBJ2-1,CASSLASQSYNEQFF,TGCGCCAGCAGCTTGGCTAGTCAGTCTTACAATGAGCAGTTCTTC
TRBD2,NA,TRBV6-5,TRBJ2-7,CASRLTSGEAYEQYF,TGTGCCAGCAGGTTGACTAGCGGGGAGGCCTACGAGCAGTACTTC
NA,NA,TRBV6-2/TRBV6-3,TRBJ2-1,CASSYLARAEQFF,TGTGCCAGCAGTTATCTCGCGAGGGCGGAGCAGTTCTTC
NA,NA,TRBV24-1,TRBJ1-2,CATSDPRWGEKSGYTF,TGTGCCACCAGTGACCCTCGGTGGGGGGAGAAGAGTGGCTACACCTTC
TRBD2,NA,TRBV27,TRBJ2-7,CASSLKGLAGYEQYF,TGTGCCAGCAGTTTAAAGGGACTAGCGGGCTACGAGCAGTACTTC
TRBD1,NA,TRBV4-1,TRBJ2-7,CASSAPGTGSHEQYF,TGCGCCAGCAGCGCACCCGGGACAGGATCCCACGAGCAGTACTTC
NA,NA,TRBV12-3/TRBV12-4,TRBJ1-1,CASTLGWETEAFF,TGTGCCAGCACCCTAGGTTGGGAGACTGAAGCTTTCTTT
TRBD1,NA,TRBV6-2/TRBV6-3,TRBJ2-2,CASSYLTTGGTGELFF,TGTGCCAGCAGTTACCTTACGACAGGGGGCACCGGGGAGCTGTTTTTT
NA,NA,TRBV14,TRBJ2-7,CASSPRLELFDEQYF,TGTGCCAGCAGCCCAAGGTTGGAATTATTCGACGAGCAGTACTTC
TRBD1,NA,TRBV27,TRBJ1-6,CASSLSGGLYNSPLHF,TGTGCCAGCAGTTTGTCAGGGGGCCTCTATAATTCACCCCTCCACTTT
NA,NA,TRBV23-1,TRBJ1-4,CASSQSGGETNEKLFF,TGCGCCAGCAGTCAATCGGGGGGCGAAACTAATGAAAAACTGTTTTTT
NA,NA,TRBV6-2/TRBV6-3,TRBJ2-7,CASSYQPVYEQYF,TGTGCCAGCAGTTATCAGCCAGTTTACGAGCAGTACTTC
TRBD1,NA,TRBV7-9,TRBJ2-7,CASSPSRDRVPEQYF,TGTGCCAGCAGCCCCTCGCGGGACAGGGTCCCCGAGCAGTACTTC
TRBD1,once,TRBV19,TRBJ1-2,CASSITGRTGLLANYGYTF,TGTGCCAGTAGTATAACCGGAAGGACAGGACTCTTGGCTAACTATGGCTACACCTTC
NA,NA,TRBV12-3/TRBV12-4,TRBJ2-7,CASSSTGSYEQYF,TGTGCCAGCAGCTCCACAGGATCCTACGAGCAGTACTTC
TRBD1,NA,TRBV4-2,TRBJ2-1,CASSLDLSTGQGADEQFF,TGTGCCAGCAGCCTAGACCTCTCAACTGGACAGGGCGCGGATGAGCAGTTCTTC
NA,NA,TRBV6-1,TRBJ1-5,CASSEMAGGNQPQHF,TGTGCCAGCAGTGAAATGGCAGGGGGCAATCAGCCCCAGCATTTT
TRBD1,NA,TRBV29-1,TRBJ2-7,CSVSPGQGSYEQYF,TGCAGCGTGTCTCCGGGACAGGGCTCCTACGAGCAGTACTTC
TRBD1,NA,TRBV4-2,TRBJ2-7,CASSQEWPGQTYEQYF,TGTGCCAGCAGCCAAGAATGGCCGGGACAGACCTACGAGCAGTACTTC
NA,NA,TRBV4-3,TRBJ1-2,CASSQDSSSVYGYTF,TGCGCCAGCAGCCAAGATAGCTCCAGTGTTTATGGCTACACCTTC